This T cell receptor (beta chain) was retrieved from a study of vaccination effects on CD4 cells after COVID-19 (dated by TCRdb to between 2021 and 2023). About the investigation overall: To identify antigen-specific CD4+ T cell clonotypes by their expansion, the ViraFEST assay first stimulated PBMC with viral peptide pools and then applied TCR sequencing. The full study included over 8 COVID-19 convalescent patients and several SARS-CoV-2-naive healthy vaccine recipients. The Oncomine TCR Beta short-read assay on an Illumina iSeq 100 was used to sequence cultures from other donors in the study. Each participant received two doses of an mRNA SARS-CoV-2 vaccine, either BNT162b2 or mRNA-1273. The study compared SARS-CoV-2 spike-specific CD4+ TCR repertoires before and after mRNA vaccination in COVID-19 convalescent patients and infection-naive vaccine recipients. Approximately 2.1 million PBMC per well were cultured in IMDM with about 5.4% human AB serum, 8.5 to 10 IU/ml IL-2 and gentamicin, plus 10 ug/ml peptides. What the study reported, not specific to this receptor: In healthy vaccine recipients, vaccine-induced clones were almost all SARS-CoV-2 mono-reactive, with only 1 of 255 cross-reactive with common cold coronaviruses. Clones induced by infection and clones induced by vaccination both contracted markedly at late timepoints after vaccination, which fits with T cell responses waning over time. Limitations of the study were the small number of convalescent patients and the absence of early post-infection timepoints.

This clone has a single count. It has no known antigen specificity. No quality values exist for individual bases; no much larger clone is one base distant. After approximately 11 days of culture, CD4+ T cells were isolated with the EasySep CD4+ T cell isolation kit. Negative nucleocapsid antibody results before and after vaccination confirmed that the healthy vaccine recipients had no prior SARS-CoV-2 infection. On days 3 and 7, half of the culture medium was replaced with fresh IL-2-containing medium. Unless otherwise noted, each peptide stimulation condition was cultured in triplicate wells. Using Ficoll-Paque Plus gradient centrifugation, PBMC were separated from whole blood and then either used fresh or cryopreserved at -140C. The QIAamp micro DNA kit was used to extract genomic DNA from the cultured CD4+ T cells. From the germline V gene, CDR1 is SGHTA and CDR2 is FQGNSA. The CDR3 contains 16 residues, cysteine and phenylalanine counted. Only the CDR3 portion is preserved as DNA: 48 bases, with reading frame beginning at the first base. V is shortened by 4 bases, J by 4 bases, and the region joining them spans 16 bases.

Receptor libraries were prepared by the immunoSEQ multiplex PCR assay. DNA from the cultured, isolated CD4+ T cells was subjected to TCR beta CDR3 sequencing. In the paper's pipeline: The analysis removed non-productive TCR sequences, trimmed reads to the CDR3 region, and retained only CDR3s that were 7 or more amino acids long. The MANAFEST web app was used to pick out antigen-specific clonotypes by comparing their expansion in peptide wells with that in reference cultures. For clones to be considered positive, expansion at FDR<0.05 versus reference and all other wells, an odds ratio above 5, and a frequency above 0.1% in two replicate wells were required. Cross-reactive clonotypes were defined as significantly expanded in SARS-CoV-2 spike wells and in at least one common cold coronavirus spike condition. Using the stringdist R package, CDR3 similarity was measured by Levenshtein distance, and unrooted trees were constructed with ape in R 3.6.1. TCRdb provides this immuneACCESS table in a form limited to in-frame rearrangements. Some clones are lacking; in checked studies, under half of them reflect an unresolved V gene, and why the rest are absent is not known. The V and J calls and clone size were taken over from that table, and D and trimming were inferred from the DNA. The sample yields tens of thousands of clones; 70% to 80% were counted once. Around 3.3% of the sample lies in the top ten.

The sequencing used CD4+ T cells from PBMCs cultured without peptide, collected before COVID-19 vaccination. This receptor was identified in a human donor who received a COVID-19 vaccine. The chain is assembled from TRBV7-2 and TRBJ1-4, with the D segment identity uncertain. The DNA reads as follows: TGTGCCAGCAGCTCCAGGCTTACATCCTATAATGAAAAACTGTTTTTT. Its product reads: CASSSRLTSYNEKLFF.